A single sample gave rise to the 14 T cell receptor beta chains below, sequenced in a study of OX40 agonist ivuxolimab in advanced cancers. Using immunoSEQ multiplex PCR, the repertoire was profiled, and TCRdb retains in-frame clones only, with some absent. The data contain about 53,000 clones, roughly 90% of them singletons. Here the sequenced sample was CD4+ or CD8+ T cells sorted from blood, taken in a trial of the OX40 agonist ivuxolimab. These receptors were taken from an adult with an advanced solid tumor such as melanoma, head and neck, liver or kidney cancer.

The chain carries TRBV6-5 and TRBJ2-7, with 10 bases aligning to TRBD2. The CDR3 extends over 15 amino acids. Per the germline V gene, CDR1 is MNHEY and CDR2 is SVGAGI. The V gene end was trimmed by 6 bases and the J gene end by 5 bases; junction bases not matched to a gene: 10. CDR3 region: CASRAPAGGPNEQYF. CDR3 nucleotides: TGTGCCAGCAGGGCACCAGCGGGGGGGCCGAACGAGCAGTACTTC.

This sequence joins TRBV5-1 and TRBJ2-7; 9 bases match TRBD1. Germline V gene data show CDR1 as SGHRS and CDR2 as YFSETQ. Germline trimming cut 2 bases from V and 0 bases from J; bases unmatched to any gene: 6. The CDR3 is 16 amino acids. This CDR3 is CASSFPGTGSSYEQYF. CDR3 in DNA: TGCGCCAGCAGCTTCCCAGGGACAGGGAGCTCCTACGAGCAGTACTTC.

The rearrangement uses TRBV7-9 and TRBJ1-4, with D possibly TRBD1 on 6 matching bases. Germline values: CDR1 SEHNR, CDR2 FQNEAQ (reference sequence). This CDR3 comprises 15 residues. V was trimmed by 5 bases and J by 8 bases, leaving 18 bases between them. CDR3 sequence reads: CASSQGLGGLEKLFF. The DNA for the CDR3 is TGTGCCAGCAGCCAGGGGTTGGGGGGTCTAGAAAAACTGTTTTTT.

V and J are TRBV27 and TRBJ1-1, with TRBD1 matching over 7 bases. There are 16 residues in the CDR3. The V gene's germline CDR1 is MNHEY and CDR2 SMNVEV (reference sequence). Trimming at V came to 5 bases and at J to 2 bases, leaving 11 bases not matched to a gene. CDR3 sequence: CASSPGQLLSNTEAFF. In DNA form, the CDR3 reads TGTGCCAGCAGTCCGGGACAGTTGTTAAGCAACACTGAAGCTTTCTTT.

This clone was observed once. This sequence joins TRBV5-5 and TRBJ1-2; TRBD1 might be the D (5 bases). This CDR3 has 13 residues. The germline V gene encodes CDR1 SGHKS and CDR2 YYEKEE (reference sequence). Trimming removed 8 bases from V and 7 bases from J, with 18 bases in between. DNA for the CDR3: TGTGCCAGAGAGGGAGGGACCCCAACTGGCTACACCTTC. Encoded protein: CAREGGTPTGYTF.

V usage is TRBV20-1 and J usage is TRBJ1-6, with D uncertain. The CDR3 length is 11 residues. Germline V gives CDR1 DFQATT, CDR2 SNEGSKA (reference sequence). Trimming took 3 bases from V and 9 from J, leaving 6 bases between them. This chain's CDR3 is CSASASSPLHF. The CDR3 bases are TGCAGTGCTAGCGCCAGTTCACCCCTCCACTTT.

This clone is labeled as medium-sized. The rearrangement links TRBV29-1 to TRBJ2-7; TRBD1 agrees at 8 bases. The CDR3 totals 12 residues. V dropped 4 bases and J dropped 4; count of bases not matched to a gene: 3. The germline V gene encodes CDR1 SQVTM and CDR2 ANQGSEA. The CDR3 loop is CSVGQGAYEQYF. The CDR3 bases are TGCAGCGTTGGTCAGGGGGCTTACGAGCAGTACTTC.

The chain carries TRBV5-5 and TRBJ2-5; D is unclear. The J call may be in error: the DNA end matches TRBJ2-7 better. CDR3 length: 13 amino acids. Germline V lookup: CDR1 SGHKS, CDR2 YYEKEE (reference sequence). DNA of the CDR3: TGTGCCAGCAGCTTGGGAGAAAGCTACGAGCAGTACTTC. Its protein is CASSLGESYEQYF.

This clone was seen more than once but under ten times. The genes are TRBV7-6 and TRBJ2-3; D call uncertain. The CDR3 runs 12 residues. CDR1 is SGHVS and CDR2 is FNYEAQ in the germline V gene. The V end lost 5 bases, the J end lost 3 bases, and 6 bases lay between the germline ends. The DNA of the CDR3 is TGTGCCAGCAGCCCCGGGACAGATACGCAGTATTTT. Protein sequence: CASSPGTDTQYF.

The gene calls are TRBV5-1 and TRBJ2-4, with D hard to call. The germline gives CDR1 SGHRS, CDR2 YFSETQ. The CDR3 runs to 14 residues. V lost 0 bases and J lost 2, with 6 bases in between. The DNA for the CDR3 is TGCGCCAGCAGCTTGGACATTTCCAAAAACATTCAGTACTTC. It codes for CASSLDISKNIQYF.

The chain carries TRBV5-1 and TRBJ2-3; no definite D call. Per the germline V gene, CDR1 is SGHRS and CDR2 is YFSETQ. Trimming stripped 2 bases from V and 1 base from J, with 14 bases between. This CDR3 contains 16 residues. CDR3 in amino acids: CASSLPGKIGTDTQYF. CDR3 DNA: TGCGCCAGCAGCTTACCCGGTAAAATTGGCACAGATACGCAGTATTTT.

The V gene is TRBV5-1, the J gene TRBJ1-1; D is unresolved. Germline CDR1 is SGHRS and CDR2 is YFSETQ. The V end lost 3 bases, the J end lost 1 base, and 1 base lay between the germline ends. The CDR3 is 11 residues long. CDR3 residues: CASSSNTEAFF. For the CDR3, the DNA is TGCGCCAGCAGCTCGAACACTGAAGCTTTCTTT.

The J gene is TRBJ1-2, the V gene TRBV6-4; 8 bases map to TRBD1. This CDR3 has 15 residues. The J segment lost 4 bases and the V segment lost 3 bases, leaving 7 bases of the junction unmatched. Germline loops: CDR1 MRHNA, CDR2 SNTAGT. The CDR3 DNA is TGTGCCAGCAGTGAGGGAAGAGGGACAGGCTATGGCTACACCTTC. Protein: CASSEGRGTGYGYTF.

This chain links TRBV9 with TRBJ2-1; D might be TRBD2 (6 bases). Trimming took off 0 bases at V and 15 bases at J, with 13 bases between the two ends. CDR1 is SGDLS, CDR2 YYNGEE, per germline. CDR3 length: 12 residues. CDR3: CASSVATGDAFF. The CDR3 DNA is TGTGCCAGCAGCGTAGCTACGGGGGACGCGTTCTTC.